This passage covers 4 T cell receptor beta chains from one sample sequenced in a study of blood T cells in healthy people across ages. A second PCR, run for roughly 7 to 11 cycles, used a sample-barcoded 5' primer plus a J-beta primer mix. TCRdb reprocessed the 5' RACE reads via MiXCR and lists one record per CDR3 protein. The profile shows about 1.5 million distinct CDR3 sequences, roughly 43% of them singletons. The sample comprised blood. The receptors come from a woman aged 18-29 years in good health.

This clonotype was counted a few times. The chain couples TRBV21-1 to TRBJ2-7; the table's D gene call, TRBD1, was not cross checked with the DNA. TRBV21-1 constitutes a pseudogene. This CDR3 is built from 17 residues. The CDR3 reads CASSATPQEYGSDEQYF. The CDR3 nucleotides are TGTGCCAGCAGCGCGACCCCGCAAGAGTATGGGAGCGACGAGCAGTACTTC.

This clonotype was counted only a few times. This rearrangement joins TRBV4-1 to TRBJ1-1, with unresolved D. V lost 0 bases to trimming and J lost 1 base, with 9 bases between them. The CDR3 totals 15 residues. Germline V gene lookup returns CDR1 MGHRA and CDR2 YSYEKL. This CDR3 reads CASSQETRPNTEAFF. CDR3 nucleotide sequence: TGCGCCAGCAGCCAAGAAACACGGCCGAACACTGAAGCTTTCTTT.

The chain couples TRBV3-1 to TRBJ2-1; no firm D call. V lost 1 base to trimming and J lost 10 bases, with 8 bases between them. CDR3 size: 12 residues. Germline V gene lookup returns CDR1 LGHDT and CDR2 YNNKEL (reference sequence). This CDR3 is CASSQGNQEQFF. The CDR3 DNA reads TGTGCCAGCAGCCAAGGTAACCAAGAGCAGTTCTTC.

This chain joins TRBV15 and TRBJ2-1; TRBD1 matches at 7 bases. The J call may be in error: the DNA end matches TRBJ2-7 better. Germline assignment: CDR1 LNHNV and CDR2 YYDKDF (reference sequence). The CDR3 length is 16 residues. Written as DNA, the CDR3 is TGTGCCACCCTAGAAGGGGGCCGAAGCTCCTACAATGAGCAGTACTTC. Translated, it gives CATLEGGRSSYNEQYF.